Listed below are T cell receptor beta chains from one sample, sequenced in a study of blood T cell repertoires in COVID-19. TCRdb's copy holds only in-frame clones and misses some; the assay was immunoSEQ multiplex PCR. In the table there are 250,000 to 300,000 clones, around 90% of which are singletons. Sequenced sample: PBMCs or T cells enriched from blood (not recorded which). These receptors were taken from a woman in her forties with acute COVID-19. Each CDR3 is given with its conserved first and last residue. The D gene is left open where the match is weak. Clone size is stated in some rows and not others, as once, few, many or a class when expanded.

V gene: TRBV5-1
clone size: few
D gene: TRBD1
J gene: TRBJ2-7
CDR3 DNA: TGCGCCAGCAGCCCGGGACAGGGGGCCTTCCTGTACGAGCAGTACTTC
CDR3 protein: CASSPGQGAFLYEQYF

V gene: TRBV24-1
clone size: .
D gene: .
J gene: TRBJ2-2
CDR3 DNA: TGTGCCACCAGTGATTCCCCGGCCGGGGAGCTGTTTTTT
CDR3 protein: CATSDSPAGELFF

V gene: TRBV7-2
clone size: .
D gene: TRBD2
J gene: TRBJ2-2
CDR3 DNA: TGTGCCAGCAGCCACAGTGCCGGGACTAGCGGATCACGCGGGGAGCTGTTTTTT
CDR3 protein: CASSHSAGTSGSRGELFF

V gene: TRBV5-8
clone size: .
D gene: .
J gene: TRBJ1-5
CDR3 DNA: TGTGCCAGCACCCTATTGAGGGGCAATCAGCCCCAGCATTTT
CDR3 protein: CASTLLRGNQPQHF

V gene: TRBV29-1
clone size: .
D gene: .
J gene: TRBJ1-3
CDR3 DNA: TGCAGCGTGGACTTGGACAGCGCTGGAAACACCATATATTTT
CDR3 protein: CSVDLDSAGNTIYF

V gene: TRBV4-1
clone size: .
D gene: TRBD2
J gene: TRBJ2-2
CDR3 DNA: TGCGCCAGCAGCCAAGATGGGGGTTTGGGGACTACCTCCACCGGGGAGCTGTTTTTT
CDR3 protein: CASSQDGGLGTTSTGELFF

V gene: TRBV27
clone size: .
D gene: TRBD1
J gene: TRBJ2-7
CDR3 DNA: TGTGCCAGCAGTTTATCGGGCAGGGGGAGCAACGAGCAGTACTTC
CDR3 protein: CASSLSGRGSNEQYF

V gene: TRBV5-4
clone size: .
D gene: .
J gene: TRBJ2-1
CDR3 DNA: TGTGCCAGCAGCTTGGGGGCGGGCCCAAGGGATGAGCAGTTCTTC
CDR3 protein: CASSLGAGPRDEQFF

V gene: TRBV29-1
clone size: once
D gene: .
J gene: TRBJ1-5
CDR3 DNA: TGCAGCGTTGCAAACTATAGCAATCAGCCCCAGCATTTT
CDR3 protein: CSVANYSNQPQHF

V gene: TRBV19
clone size: once
D gene: .
J gene: TRBJ1-4
CDR3 DNA: TGTGCCAGTAGTATTGTTGCGGTCGGGGGAAAACTGTTTTTT
CDR3 protein: CASSIVAVGGKLFF

V gene: TRBV11-2
clone size: .
D gene: TRBD1
J gene: TRBJ2-3
CDR3 DNA: TGTGCCAGCAGCCCGGACAGGGTTGGTAATACGCAGTATTTT
CDR3 protein: CASSPDRVGNTQYF

V gene: TRBV6-2/TRBV6-3
clone size: .
D gene: TRBD1
J gene: TRBJ2-5
CDR3 DNA: TGTGCCAGCAGTAACAGACAGGGAGTACAAGAGACCCAGTACTTC
CDR3 protein: CASSNRQGVQETQYF

V gene: TRBV19
clone size: .
D gene: .
J gene: TRBJ2-2
CDR3 DNA: TGTGCCAGTAGCGCGGTAGTTACCGGGGAGCTGTTTTTT
CDR3 protein: CASSAVVTGELFF

V gene: TRBV6-5
clone size: .
D gene: .
J gene: TRBJ1-1
CDR3 DNA: TGTGCCAGCAGTAGAACCTCCGCAGGGGCGGCTGAAGCTTTCTTT
CDR3 protein: CASSRTSAGAAEAFF

V gene: TRBV29-1
clone size: once
D gene: .
J gene: TRBJ2-1
CDR3 DNA: TGCAGCGTTGAGCTCCAAGACTATGAGCAGTTCTTC
CDR3 protein: CSVELQDYEQFF

V gene: TRBV11-2
clone size: .
D gene: TRBD2
J gene: TRBJ2-1
CDR3 DNA: TGTGCCAGCAGCTCCACCTCCCCTGGGACTAGCGGCTACAATGAGCAGTTCTTC
CDR3 protein: CASSSTSPGTSGYNEQFF

V gene: TRBV24-1
clone size: .
D gene: TRBD2
J gene: TRBJ2-3
CDR3 DNA: TGTGCCACCAGTGATTTAGGCGGGGGGGGCACAGATACGCAGTATTTT
CDR3 protein: CATSDLGGGGTDTQYF

V gene: TRBV25-1
clone size: .
D gene: .
J gene: TRBJ1-6
CDR3 DNA: TGTGCCAGCAGTGAAGTCGGGGGGATTTCACCCCTCCACTTT
CDR3 protein: CASSEVGGISPLHF

V gene: TRBV2
clone size: .
D gene: .
J gene: TRBJ2-1
CDR3 DNA: TGTGCCAGCAGTGAAGGTTCAGGGGTACTATACAATGAGCAGTTCTTC
CDR3 protein: CASSEGSGVLYNEQFF

V gene: TRBV18
clone size: .
D gene: .
J gene: TRBJ1-4
CDR3 DNA: TGTGCCAGCTCACCCCAGGGCGGGGGTAATGAAAAACTGTTTTTT
CDR3 protein: CASSPQGGGNEKLFF

V gene: TRBV10-3
clone size: once
D gene: TRBD1
J gene: TRBJ2-2
CDR3 DNA: TGTGCCATCAGCCCAGGGGGGCAGGGGGCGAGCGGGGAGCTGTTTTTT
CDR3 protein: CAISPGGQGASGELFF

V gene: TRBV9
clone size: .
D gene: TRBD1
J gene: TRBJ2-1
CDR3 DNA: TGTGCCAGCAGCGTAAACTCGGGACAGTTCAATGAGCAGTTCTTC
CDR3 protein: CASSVNSGQFNEQFF

V gene: TRBV4-1
clone size: .
D gene: TRBD1
J gene: TRBJ1-2
CDR3 DNA: TGCGCCAGCAGCCAAGCTATACAGGGGCCGTATGGCTACACCTTC
CDR3 protein: CASSQAIQGPYGYTF

V gene: TRBV5-1
clone size: .
D gene: .
J gene: TRBJ1-2
CDR3 DNA: TGCGCCAGCAGCTCCGAGGGTCATGGCTACACCTTC
CDR3 protein: CASSSEGHGYTF

V gene: TRBV5-4
clone size: once
D gene: .
J gene: TRBJ2-7
CDR3 DNA: TGTGCCAGCAGCTCAACCGGGACTGCCTACGAGCAGTACTTC
CDR3 protein: CASSSTGTAYEQYF

V gene: TRBV29-1
clone size: .
D gene: .
J gene: TRBJ1-1
CDR3 DNA: TGCAGCGTTGATGGTCAGGGGACTGAAGCTTTCTTT
CDR3 protein: CSVDGQGTEAFF

V gene: TRBV7-2
clone size: few
D gene: .
J gene: TRBJ2-2
CDR3 DNA: TGTGCCAGCAGCCCGGGGCCGAGGGGGACGGCCGGGGAGCTGTTTTTT
CDR3 protein: CASSPGPRGTAGELFF

V gene: TRBV5-6
clone size: .
D gene: TRBD1
J gene: TRBJ2-1
CDR3 DNA: TGTGCCAGCAGCCAGGACAGGGGAAGTGTGACCTACAATGAGCAGTTCTTC
CDR3 protein: CASSQDRGSVTYNEQFF

V gene: TRBV14
clone size: many
D gene: .
J gene: TRBJ2-7
CDR3 DNA: TGTGCCAGCAGCCATTTCGGCGGTTCCTACGAGCAGTACTTC
CDR3 protein: CASSHFGGSYEQYF

V gene: TRBV2
clone size: once
D gene: TRBD1
J gene: TRBJ1-4
CDR3 DNA: TGTGCAATCAAACGGACAGGGAGCCCAACTAATGAAAAACTGTTTTTT
CDR3 protein: CAIKRTGSPTNEKLFF

V gene: TRBV4-2
clone size: .
D gene: .
J gene: TRBJ2-7
CDR3 DNA: TGTGCCAGCAGCCAAGCGGGGGGCCAGGGAGCCTACGAGCAGTACTTC
CDR3 protein: CASSQAGGQGAYEQYF

V gene: TRBV9
clone size: .
D gene: TRBD2
J gene: TRBJ2-2
CDR3 DNA: TGTGCCAGCAGCGTAGGTAGCGGGGGTGTGGCCGGGGAGCTGTTTTTT
CDR3 protein: CASSVGSGGVAGELFF

V gene: TRBV6-1
clone size: .
D gene: TRBD1
J gene: TRBJ2-5
CDR3 DNA: TGTGCCAGCAGTGAAAGGAGGACAGGAGTTAGGGAGACCCAGTACTTC
CDR3 protein: CASSERRTGVRETQYF

V gene: TRBV6-2/TRBV6-3
clone size: .
D gene: TRBD2
J gene: TRBJ2-7
CDR3 DNA: TGTGCCAGCAGTTCCTATGGACTAGCGGGGGTCCACGAGCAGTACTTC
CDR3 protein: CASSSYGLAGVHEQYF

V gene: TRBV7-9
clone size: .
D gene: TRBD2
J gene: TRBJ2-7
CDR3 DNA: TGTGCCAGCAGCTTAGTCGGGAGGGCCTACGAGCAGTACTTC
CDR3 protein: CASSLVGRAYEQYF

V gene: TRBV6-5
clone size: .
D gene: TRBD1
J gene: TRBJ2-5
CDR3 DNA: TGTGCCAGCAGTCGGCGGACAGGGACTGTGGAGACCCAGTACTTC
CDR3 protein: CASSRRTGTVETQYF

V gene: TRBV2
clone size: .
D gene: .
J gene: TRBJ2-2
CDR3 DNA: TGTGCCAGCAGGCCGAGACCGACCCCAGGTCACACCGGGGAGCTGTTTTTT
CDR3 protein: CASRPRPTPGHTGELFF